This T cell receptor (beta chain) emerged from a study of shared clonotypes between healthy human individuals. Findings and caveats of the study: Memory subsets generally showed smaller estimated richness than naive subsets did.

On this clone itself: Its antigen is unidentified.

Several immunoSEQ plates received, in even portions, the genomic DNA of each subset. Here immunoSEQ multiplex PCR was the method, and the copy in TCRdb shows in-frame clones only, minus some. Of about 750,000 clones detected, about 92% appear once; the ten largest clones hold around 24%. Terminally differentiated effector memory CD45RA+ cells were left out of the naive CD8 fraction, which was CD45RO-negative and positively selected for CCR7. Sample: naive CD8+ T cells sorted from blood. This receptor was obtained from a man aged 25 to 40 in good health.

The CDR3 sequence: CASSSGQILNTEAFF. As DNA, the CDR3 is TGTGCCAGCAGTTCCGGACAGATCTTAAACACTGAAGCTTTCTTT. The rearrangement joins TRBV27 to TRBJ1-1, with D possibly TRBD1 on 6 matching bases. The CDR3 is 15 amino acids. CDR1 and CDR2 (germline): MNHEY, SMNVEV (reference sequence). V lost 4 bases and J 2 bases, leaving 14 bases between the germline ends.